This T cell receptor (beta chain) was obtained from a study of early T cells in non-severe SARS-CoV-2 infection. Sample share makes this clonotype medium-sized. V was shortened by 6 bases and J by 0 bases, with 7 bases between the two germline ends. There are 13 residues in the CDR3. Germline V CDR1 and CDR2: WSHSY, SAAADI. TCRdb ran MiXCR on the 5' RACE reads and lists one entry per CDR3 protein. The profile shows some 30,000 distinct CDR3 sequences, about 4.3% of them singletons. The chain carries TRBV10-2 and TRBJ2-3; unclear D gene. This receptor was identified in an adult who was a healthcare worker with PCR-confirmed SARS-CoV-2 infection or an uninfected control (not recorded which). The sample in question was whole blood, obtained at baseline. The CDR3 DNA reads TGCGCCAGCAGAGCTACTAGCACAGATACGCAGTATTTT. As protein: CASRATSTDTQYF.